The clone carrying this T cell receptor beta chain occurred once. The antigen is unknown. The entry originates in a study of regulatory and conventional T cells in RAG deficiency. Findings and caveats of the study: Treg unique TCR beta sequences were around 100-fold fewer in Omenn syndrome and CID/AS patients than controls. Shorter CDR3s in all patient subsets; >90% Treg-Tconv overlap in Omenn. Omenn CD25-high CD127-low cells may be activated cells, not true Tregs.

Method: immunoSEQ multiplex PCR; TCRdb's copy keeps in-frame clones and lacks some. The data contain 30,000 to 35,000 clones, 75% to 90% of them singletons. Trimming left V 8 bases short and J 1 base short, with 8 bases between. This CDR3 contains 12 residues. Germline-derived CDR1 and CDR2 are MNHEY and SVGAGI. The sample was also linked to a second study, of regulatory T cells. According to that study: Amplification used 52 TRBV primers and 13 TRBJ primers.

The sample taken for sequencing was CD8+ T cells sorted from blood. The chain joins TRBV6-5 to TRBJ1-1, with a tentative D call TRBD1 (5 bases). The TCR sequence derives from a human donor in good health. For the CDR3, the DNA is TGTGCCAGCGCAACAGGGAACACTGAAGCTTTCTTT. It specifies CASATGNTEAFF.